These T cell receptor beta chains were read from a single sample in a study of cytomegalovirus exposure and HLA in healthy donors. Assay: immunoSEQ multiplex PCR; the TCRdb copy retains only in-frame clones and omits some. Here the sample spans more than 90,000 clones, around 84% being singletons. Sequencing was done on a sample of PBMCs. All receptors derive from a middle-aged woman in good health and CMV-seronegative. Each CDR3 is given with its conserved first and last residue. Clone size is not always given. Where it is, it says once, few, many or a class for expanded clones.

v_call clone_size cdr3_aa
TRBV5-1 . CASSLVWDRGIHTLGTEAFF
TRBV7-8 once CASSLAGTGWEQYF
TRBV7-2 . CASRTRGRSYEQYF
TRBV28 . CASSSVTGLNTGELFF
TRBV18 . CASSRARGSATYEQYF
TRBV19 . CASSFRTASGANVLTF
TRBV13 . CASSLRIGTSHYNEQFF
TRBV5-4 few CASSLSPLASYYEQYF
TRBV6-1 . CASSEALNPYNEQFF
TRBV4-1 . CASSLLQGSNQPQHF
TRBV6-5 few CASAEGRDTDTQYF
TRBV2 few CASRRDRGLTNEKLFF
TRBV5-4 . CASSYRTSGTYEQYF
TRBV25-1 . CASSLHCSYTF
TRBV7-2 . CASSLSGHSGETQYF
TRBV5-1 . CASSLLGQPTDTQYF
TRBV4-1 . CASSQDTPTGLIQPQHF
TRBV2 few CASVRVKGQPQHF
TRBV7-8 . CASSRVRVATNEKLFF
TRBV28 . CASSLGVRRQETQYF
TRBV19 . CASKTRSNQPQHF
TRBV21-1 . CASSPEGQETQYF
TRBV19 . CASSIPTGRYRYGYTF
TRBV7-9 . CASSLIAGVGYEQYF
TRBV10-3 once CAIRNQGQPYEQYF
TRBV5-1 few CASSRDRGDTGELFF
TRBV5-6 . CASSFGTEPAPLHF
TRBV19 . CASSIQGAANGYTF
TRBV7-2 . CASRSRDRGYHQPQHF
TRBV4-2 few CASSQETGQPQHF
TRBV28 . CASGRGHEQYF
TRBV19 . CASSIRTVSNEQFF
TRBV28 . CASSLLTTGALNTEAFF
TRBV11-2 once CASSRGAGYTF
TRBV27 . CASSLWGGSYGYTF